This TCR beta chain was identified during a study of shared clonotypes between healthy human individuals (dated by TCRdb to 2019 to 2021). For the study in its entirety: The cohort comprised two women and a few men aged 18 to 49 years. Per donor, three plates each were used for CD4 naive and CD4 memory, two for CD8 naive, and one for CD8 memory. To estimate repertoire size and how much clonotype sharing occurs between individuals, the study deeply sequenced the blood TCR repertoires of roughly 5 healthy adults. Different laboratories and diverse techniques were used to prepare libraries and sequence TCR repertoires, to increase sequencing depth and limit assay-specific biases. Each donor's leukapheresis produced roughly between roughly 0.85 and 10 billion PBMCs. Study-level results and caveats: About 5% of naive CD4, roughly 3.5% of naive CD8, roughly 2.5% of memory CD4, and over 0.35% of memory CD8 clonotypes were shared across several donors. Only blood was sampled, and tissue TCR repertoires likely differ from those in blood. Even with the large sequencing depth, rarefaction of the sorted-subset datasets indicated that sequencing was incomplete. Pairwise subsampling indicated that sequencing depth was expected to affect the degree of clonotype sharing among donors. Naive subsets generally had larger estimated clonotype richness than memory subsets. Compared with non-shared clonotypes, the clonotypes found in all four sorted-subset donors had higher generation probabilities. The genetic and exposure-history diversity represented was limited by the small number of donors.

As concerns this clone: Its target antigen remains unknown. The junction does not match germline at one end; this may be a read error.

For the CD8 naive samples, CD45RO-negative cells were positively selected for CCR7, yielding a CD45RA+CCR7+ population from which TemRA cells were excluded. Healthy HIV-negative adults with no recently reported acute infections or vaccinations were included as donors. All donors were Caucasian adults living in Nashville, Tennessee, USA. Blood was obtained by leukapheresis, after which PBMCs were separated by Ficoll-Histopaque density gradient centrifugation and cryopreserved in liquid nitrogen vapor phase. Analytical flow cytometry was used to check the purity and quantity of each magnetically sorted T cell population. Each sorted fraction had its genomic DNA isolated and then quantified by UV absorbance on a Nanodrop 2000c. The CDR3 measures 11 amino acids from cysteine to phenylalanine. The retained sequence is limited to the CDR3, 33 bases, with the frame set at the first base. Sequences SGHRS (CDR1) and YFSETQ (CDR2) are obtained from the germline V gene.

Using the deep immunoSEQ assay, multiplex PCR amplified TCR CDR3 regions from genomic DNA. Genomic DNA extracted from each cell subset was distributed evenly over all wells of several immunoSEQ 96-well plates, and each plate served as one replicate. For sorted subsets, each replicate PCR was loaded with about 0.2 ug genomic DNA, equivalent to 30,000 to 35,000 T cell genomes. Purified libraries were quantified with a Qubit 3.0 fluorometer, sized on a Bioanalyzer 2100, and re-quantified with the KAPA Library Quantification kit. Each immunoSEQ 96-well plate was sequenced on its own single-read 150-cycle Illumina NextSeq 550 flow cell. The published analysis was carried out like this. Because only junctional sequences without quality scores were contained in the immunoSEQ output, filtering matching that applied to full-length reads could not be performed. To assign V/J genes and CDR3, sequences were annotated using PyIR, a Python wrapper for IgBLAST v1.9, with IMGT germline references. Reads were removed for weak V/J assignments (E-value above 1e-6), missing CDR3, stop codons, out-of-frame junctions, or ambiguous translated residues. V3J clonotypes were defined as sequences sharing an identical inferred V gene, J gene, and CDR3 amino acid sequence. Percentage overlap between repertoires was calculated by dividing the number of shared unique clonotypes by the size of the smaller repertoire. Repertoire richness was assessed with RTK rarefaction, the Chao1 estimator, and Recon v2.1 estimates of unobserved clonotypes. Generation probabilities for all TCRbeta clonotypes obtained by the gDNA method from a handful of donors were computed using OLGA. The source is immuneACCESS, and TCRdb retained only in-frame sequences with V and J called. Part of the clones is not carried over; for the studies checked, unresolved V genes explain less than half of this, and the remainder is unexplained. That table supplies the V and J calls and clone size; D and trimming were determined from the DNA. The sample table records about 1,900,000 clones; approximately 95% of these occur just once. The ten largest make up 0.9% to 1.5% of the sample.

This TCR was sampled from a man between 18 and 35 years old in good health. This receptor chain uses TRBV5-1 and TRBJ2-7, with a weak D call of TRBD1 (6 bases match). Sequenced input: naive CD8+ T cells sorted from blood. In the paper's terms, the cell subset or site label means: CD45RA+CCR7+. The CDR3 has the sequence CASSFSGHWIF. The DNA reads TGCGCCAGCAGCTTTTCGGGACACTGGATATTC.